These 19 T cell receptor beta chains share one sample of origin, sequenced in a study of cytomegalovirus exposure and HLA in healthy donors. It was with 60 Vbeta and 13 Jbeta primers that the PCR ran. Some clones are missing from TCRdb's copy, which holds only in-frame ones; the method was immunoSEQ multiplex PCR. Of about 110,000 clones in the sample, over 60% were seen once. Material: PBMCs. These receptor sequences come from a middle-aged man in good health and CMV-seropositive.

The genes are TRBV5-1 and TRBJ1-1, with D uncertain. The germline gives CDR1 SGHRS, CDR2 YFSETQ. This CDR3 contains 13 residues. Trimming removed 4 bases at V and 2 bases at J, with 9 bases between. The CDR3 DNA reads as TGCGCCAGCAGCCCGACAAGAAACACTGAAGCTTTCTTT. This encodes CASSPTRNTEAFF.

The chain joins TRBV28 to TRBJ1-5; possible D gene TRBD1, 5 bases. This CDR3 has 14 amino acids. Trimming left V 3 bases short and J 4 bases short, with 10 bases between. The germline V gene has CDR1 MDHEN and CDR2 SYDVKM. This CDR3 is CASSLVRGNQPQHF. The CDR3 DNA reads TGTGCCAGCAGTTTGGTCCGGGGGAATCAGCCCCAGCATTTT.

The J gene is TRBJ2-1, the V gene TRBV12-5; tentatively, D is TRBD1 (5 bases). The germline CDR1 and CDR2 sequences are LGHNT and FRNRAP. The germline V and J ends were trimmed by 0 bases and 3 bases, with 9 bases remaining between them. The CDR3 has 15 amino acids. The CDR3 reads CASGLVGDLYNEQFF. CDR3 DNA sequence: TGTGCTAGTGGTTTGGTAGGGGATCTCTACAATGAGCAGTTCTTC.

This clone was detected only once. CDR3 sequence reads: CASSVAGRTQYF. The CDR3, as DNA: TGTGCCAGCAGCGTGGCGGGCCGGACGCAGTATTTT. The V and J genes are TRBV7-3 and TRBJ2-3; a weak D match, TRBD2 (5 bases). V shed 5 bases and J shed 9 bases, with 12 bases lying between them. Per the germline V gene, CDR1 is SGHTA and CDR2 is FQGTGA. The CDR3 runs to 12 residues.

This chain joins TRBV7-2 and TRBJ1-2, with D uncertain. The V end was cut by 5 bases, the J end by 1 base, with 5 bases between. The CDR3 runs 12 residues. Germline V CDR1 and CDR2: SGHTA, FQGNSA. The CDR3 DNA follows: TGTGCCAGCAGCCCCCTTAACTATGGCTACACCTTC. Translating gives CASSPLNYGYTF.

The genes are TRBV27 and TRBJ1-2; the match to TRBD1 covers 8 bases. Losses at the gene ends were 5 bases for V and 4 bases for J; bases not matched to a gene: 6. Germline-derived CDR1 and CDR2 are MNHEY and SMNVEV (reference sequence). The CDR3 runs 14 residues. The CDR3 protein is CASSKGQGAYGYTF. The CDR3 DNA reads TGTGCCAGCAGTAAAGGTCAGGGGGCCTATGGCTACACCTTC.

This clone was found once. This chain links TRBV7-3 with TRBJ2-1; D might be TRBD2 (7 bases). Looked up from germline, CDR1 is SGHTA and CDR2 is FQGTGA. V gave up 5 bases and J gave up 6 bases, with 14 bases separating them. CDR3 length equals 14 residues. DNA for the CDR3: TGTGCCAGCAGCAGGCGGGGGCAGGGCAATGAGCAGTTCTTC. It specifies CASSRRGQGNEQFF.

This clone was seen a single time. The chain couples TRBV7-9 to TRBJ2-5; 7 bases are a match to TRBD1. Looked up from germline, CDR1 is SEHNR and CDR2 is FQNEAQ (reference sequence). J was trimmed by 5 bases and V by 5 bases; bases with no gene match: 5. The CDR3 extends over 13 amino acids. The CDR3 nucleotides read TGTGCCAGCAGCCAGACAGGGATGGAGACCCAGTACTTC. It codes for CASSQTGMETQYF.

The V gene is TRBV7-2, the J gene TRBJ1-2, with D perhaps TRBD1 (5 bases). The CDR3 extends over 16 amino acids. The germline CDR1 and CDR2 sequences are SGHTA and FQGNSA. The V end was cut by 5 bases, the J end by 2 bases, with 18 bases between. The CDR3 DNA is TGTGCCAGCAGCGGGGGGGGTCTGACGGGGAACTATGGCTACACCTTC. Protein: CASSGGGLTGNYGYTF.

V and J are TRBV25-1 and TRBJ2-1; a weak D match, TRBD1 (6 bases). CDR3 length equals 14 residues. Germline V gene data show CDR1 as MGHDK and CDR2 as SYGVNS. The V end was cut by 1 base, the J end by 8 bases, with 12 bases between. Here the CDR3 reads CASSEFGGSDEQFF. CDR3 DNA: TGTGCCAGCAGTGAATTTGGGGGCTCGGATGAGCAGTTCTTC.

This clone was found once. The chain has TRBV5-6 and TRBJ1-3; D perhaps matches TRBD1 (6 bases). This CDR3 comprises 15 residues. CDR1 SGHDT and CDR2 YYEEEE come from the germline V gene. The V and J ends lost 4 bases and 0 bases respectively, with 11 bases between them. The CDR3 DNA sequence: TGTGCCAGCAGCAAGACAGGAAGCTCTGGAAACACCATATATTTT. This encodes CASSKTGSSGNTIYF.

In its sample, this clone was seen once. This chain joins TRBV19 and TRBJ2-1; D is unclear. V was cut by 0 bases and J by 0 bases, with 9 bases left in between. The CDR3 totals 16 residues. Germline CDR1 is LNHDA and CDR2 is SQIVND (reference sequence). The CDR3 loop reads CASSIDPYSSYNEQFF. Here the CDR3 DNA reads TGTGCCAGTAGTATAGACCCTTATAGCTCCTACAATGAGCAGTTCTTC.

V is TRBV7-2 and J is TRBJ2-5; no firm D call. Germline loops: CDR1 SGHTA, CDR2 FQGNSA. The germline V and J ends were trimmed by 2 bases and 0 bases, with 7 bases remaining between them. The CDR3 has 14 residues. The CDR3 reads CASSLNQYQETQYF. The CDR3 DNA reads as TGTGCCAGCAGCTTAAACCAGTACCAAGAGACCCAGTACTTC. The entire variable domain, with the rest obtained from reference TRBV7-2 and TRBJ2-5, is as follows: GAGVSQSPSNKVTEKGKDVELRCDPISGHTALYWYRQSLGQGLEFLIYFQGNSAPDKSGLPSDRFSAERTGGSVSTLTIQRTQQEDSAVYLCASSLNQYQETQYFGPGTRLLVL.

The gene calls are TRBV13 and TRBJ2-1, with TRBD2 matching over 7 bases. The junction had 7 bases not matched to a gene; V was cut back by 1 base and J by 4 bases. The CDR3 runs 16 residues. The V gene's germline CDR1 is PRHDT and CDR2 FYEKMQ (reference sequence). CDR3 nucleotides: TGTGCCAGCAGCTTAGAGGCGGGAGCGCGGTACAATGAGCAGTTCTTC. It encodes CASSLEAGARYNEQFF.

This CDR3 reads CASRDRLDEQYF. The CDR3 nucleotides read TGTGCCAGCAGGGACAGGTTGGACGAGCAGTACTTC. The V and J genes are TRBV6-6 and TRBJ2-5, with 7 bases that match TRBD1. The J call may be wrong; the DNA end is better matched by TRBJ2-7. Germline V gene sequence: CDR1 MNHNY, CDR2 SVGAGI (reference sequence). CDR3 length: 12 amino acids.

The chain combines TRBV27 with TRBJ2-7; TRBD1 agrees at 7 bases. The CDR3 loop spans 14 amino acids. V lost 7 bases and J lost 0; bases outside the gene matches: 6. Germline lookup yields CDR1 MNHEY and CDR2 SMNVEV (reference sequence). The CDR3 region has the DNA TGTGCCAGCAAATACAGGGGCTTCTCCTACGAGCAGTACTTC. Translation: CASKYRGFSYEQYF.

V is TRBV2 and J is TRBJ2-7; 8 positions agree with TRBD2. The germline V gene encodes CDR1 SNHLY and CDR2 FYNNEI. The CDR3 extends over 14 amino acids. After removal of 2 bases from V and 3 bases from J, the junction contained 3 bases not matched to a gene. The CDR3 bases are TGTGCCAGCAGTGAACAGCGGGGGTACTACGAGCAGTACTTC. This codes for CASSEQRGYYEQYF.

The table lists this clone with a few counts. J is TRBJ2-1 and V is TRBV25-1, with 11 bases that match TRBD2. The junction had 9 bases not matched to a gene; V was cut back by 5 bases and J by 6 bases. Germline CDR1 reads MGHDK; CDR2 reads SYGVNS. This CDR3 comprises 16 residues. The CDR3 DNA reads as TGTGCCAGCAGTCCGAGGGAACTAGCGGGAGCCAATGAGCAGTTCTTC. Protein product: CASSPRELAGANEQFF.

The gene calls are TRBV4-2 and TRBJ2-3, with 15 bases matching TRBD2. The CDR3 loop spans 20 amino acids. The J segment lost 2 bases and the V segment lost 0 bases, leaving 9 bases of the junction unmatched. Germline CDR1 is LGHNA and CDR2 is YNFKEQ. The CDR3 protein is CASSQEGLAGGPRSTDTQYF. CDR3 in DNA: TGTGCCAGCAGCCAAGAGGGACTAGCGGGGGGCCCACGCTCCACAGATACGCAGTATTTT.